This T cell receptor (beta chain) is from a study of T-cell reconstitution after alpha-beta-depleted transplantation in children. This CDR3 is built from 11 residues. Germline CDR1 is SQVTM and CDR2 is ANQGSEA. Preparation of the TCRbeta library used unique molecular identifiers. One entry per CDR3 protein results from TCRdb running MiXCR on the PCR reads. The table lists almost 500,000 distinct CDR3 sequences, 8% to 11% of them singletons. This clonotype was picked up many times. Its ends do not fully match the called genes, so a read error is possible. This receptor was identified in a child aged 2-15 years with inherited bone marrow failure, due to receive a stem cell transplant. The sequencing used PBMCs, collected before TCRalphabeta/CD19-depleted stem cell transplant. The J gene is TRBJ2-1, the V gene TRBV29-1; D is uncertain. For the CDR3, the DNA is TGCAGTGTTGGTTCCTACAATGAGCAGTTCTTC. Translated, it gives CSVGSYNEQFF.